This T cell receptor beta chain emerged from a study of CD8+ T cells in alopecia areata. Study-wide background: Tofacitinib dosing lasted 6 to 18 months, which was then followed by 6 months off drug.

Collection of lesional scalp punch biopsies and peripheral blood was performed in alopecia areata patients. Worth noting for this clone: Antigen unknown.

The CDR3 extends over 14 amino acids. Germline CDR1 is SQVTM and CDR2 is ANQGSEA. The V end was cut by 5 bases, the J end by 5 bases, with 15 bases between. Findings and caveats of the study: Higher clonality and more expanded CD8+ clones appeared in lesional than normal scalp. Possibly because of HLA-related factors, TCR sharing was less clear across patients than in mice.

The authors extracted RNA and reverse transcribed it into cDNA as the sequencing template. TCRdb's table, derived via immunoSEQ multiplex PCR, lists solely in-frame clones and lacks some. The table includes 180,000 or so clones, roughly 59% detected once. This TCR derives from a human donor with alopecia areata. The V call is TRBV29-1, the J call TRBJ2-2; possibly TRBD2 for D (5 bases). The sample in question was CD4+ T cells sorted from blood, obtained at week 0. DNA of the CDR3: TGCAGCGTTTTAGACAAACAGCGGACCGGGGAGCTGTTTTTT. Encoded protein: CSVLDKQRTGELFF.